The 16 T cell receptor beta chains presented below share a single source sample, sequenced in a study of CD8 T cells in Susac syndrome. Random-hexamer reverse transcription was applied to roughly 0.5 to 1 ug RNA. TCRdb re-analysed the immunoSEQ multiplex PCR reads in MiXCR, keeping a single row per CDR3 protein. The sample consists of about 210,000 distinct CDR3 sequences, approximately 95% of them appearing once. The sequenced sample consisted of CD4+ T cells from PBMCs. The origin of the receptors is a human donor with multiple sclerosis.

This clonotype was counted between two and nine times. For the CDR3, the DNA is TGCAGCGTTAGGAACACCGGGGAGCTGTTTTTT. It specifies CSVRNTGELFF. The chain carries TRBV29-1 and TRBJ2-2; no firm D call. The CDR3 has 11 amino acids. Germline V gives CDR1 SQVTM, CDR2 ANQGSEA. The V gene lost 5 bases and the J gene lost 1 base, with 2 bases spanning the gap.

The gene calls are TRBV2 and TRBJ1-5; D gene unclear. The CDR3 totals 12 residues. Germline assignment: CDR1 SNHLY and CDR2 FYNNEI. V dropped 8 bases and J dropped 2 bases, with 7 bases sitting between them. CDR3 in amino acids: CASRRGNQPQHF. The CDR3 DNA reads TGTGCCAGCCGGAGGGGCAATCAGCCCCAGCATTTT.

This chain joins TRBV29-1 and TRBJ2-5, with TRBD1 matching over 11 bases. The CDR3 is made up of 17 amino acids. Germline V gives CDR1 SQVTM, CDR2 ANQGSEA. Germline trimming cut 3 bases from V and 4 bases from J; bases unmatched to any gene: 13. This chain's CDR3 is CSVESPRDRGTRETQYF. The CDR3 DNA follows: TGCAGCGTTGAGTCGCCCCGGGACAGGGGGACGAGAGAGACCCAGTACTTC.

The chain is built from TRBV20-1 and TRBJ1-4, with D maybe TRBD1 (5 bases). Trimming removed 0 bases at V and 6 bases at J, with 14 bases between. The germline V gene has CDR1 DFQATT and CDR2 SNEGSKA (reference sequence). There are 15 residues in the CDR3. CDR3 sequence reads: CSARDRGTGDEKLFF. The CDR3 region has the DNA TGCAGTGCTAGAGATCGGGGGACTGGTGATGAAAAACTGTTTTTT.

The gene calls are TRBV9 and TRBJ1-6; 9 bases map to TRBD1. CDR1 SGDLS and CDR2 YYNGEE come from the germline V gene. Trimming removed 4 bases from V and 5 bases from J; junction bases left unmatched: 10. CDR3 length equals 17 residues. The CDR3 DNA is TGTGCCAGCAGCACAGGACAGGGGATAAAGGATAATTCACCCCTCCACTTT. This translates into CASSTGQGIKDNSPLHF.

The V call is TRBV29-1, the J call TRBJ1-2; D not certain. From germline, CDR1 is SQVTM and CDR2 ANQGSEA. This CDR3 spans 13 amino acids. V was pared by 1 base and J by 0 bases, with 6 bases between. This CDR3 reads CSVEGRANYGYTF. The CDR3, as DNA: TGCAGCGTTGAAGGCAGAGCTAACTATGGCTACACCTTC.

This chain connects TRBV5-1 to TRBJ1-2, with a tentative D call TRBD1 (5 bases). V shed 0 bases and J shed 5 bases, with 17 bases lying between them. Germline CDR1 and CDR2: SGHRS and YFSETQ. This CDR3 contains 16 residues. The CDR3 coding sequence is TGCGCCAGCAGCTTGGACCCCGGGAGGGGAACATATGGCTACACCTTC. As protein: CASSLDPGRGTYGYTF.

This rearrangement joins TRBV16 to TRBJ1-6; TRBD1 is a possible D gene (6 bases). The germline V gene has CDR1 KGHSY and CDR2 FQNENV. V lost 1 base and J lost 7, with 14 bases in between. The CDR3 length is 16 residues. The CDR3 region is CASSQLGGQGNSPLHF. CDR3 sequence (DNA): TGTGCCAGCAGCCAATTAGGTGGTCAGGGGAATTCACCCCTCCACTTT. Looking up the rest from reference TRBV16 and TRBJ1-6 gives the full variable domain: GEEVAQTPKHLVRGEGQKAKLYCAPIKGHSYVFWYQQVLKNEFKFLISFQNENVFDETGMPKERFSAKCLPNSPCSLEIQATKLEDSAVYFCASSQLGGQGNSPLHFGNGTRLTVT.

The V call is TRBV5-1, the J call TRBJ2-4; D might be TRBD1 (6 bases). This CDR3 is built from 14 residues. CDR1 and CDR2 from the germline V gene are SGHRS and YFSETQ. Trimming left V 4 bases short and J 8 bases short, with 16 bases between. In DNA, the CDR3 is TGCGCCAGCAGCCCCGGAAAGAAGGGGGACATTCAGTACTTC. Translated: CASSPGKKGDIQYF. The full variable domain, in which reference TRBV5-1 and TRBJ2-4 provide the parts outside the CDR3, is KAGVTQTPRYLIKTRGQQVTLSCSPISGHRSVSWYQQTPGQGLQFLFEYFSETQRNKGNFPGRFSGRQFSNSRSEMNVSTLELGDSALYLCASSPGKKGDIQYFGAGTRLSVL.

The chain combines TRBV24-1 with TRBJ1-1, with a tentative D call TRBD1 (6 bases). CDR3 size: 13 residues. V dropped 2 bases and J dropped 7 bases, with 10 bases sitting between them. Germline-derived CDR1 and CDR2 are KGHDR and SFDVKD. Here the CDR3 reads CATSDSGGFEAFF. The CDR3 coding sequence is TGTGCCACCAGTGATTCCGGGGGCTTTGAAGCTTTCTTT.

The rearrangement joins TRBV23-1 to TRBJ1-1, with no clear D. TRBV23-1 is identified as an open reading frame with a role that is uncertain. The germline V and J ends were trimmed by 5 bases and 0 bases, with 10 bases remaining between them. CDR3 size: 14 residues. The CDR3 DNA sequence: TGCGCCAGCAGTTCCCACGGCTTGAACACTGAAGCTTTCTTT. It yields the protein CASSSHGLNTEAFF.

The chain couples TRBV3-1 to TRBJ2-5, with D possibly called TRBD1 or TRBD2 (5 bases each). Germline assignment: CDR1 LGHDT and CDR2 YNNKEL (reference sequence). The CDR3 is made up of 17 amino acids. Trimming removed 6 bases at V and 9 bases at J, with 29 bases between. The CDR3 nucleotides read TGTGCCAGCAGTCCAGCTACTGGGACCTTTGGGGTTGGGGCCCAGTACTTC. Translating gives CASSPATGTFGVGAQYF.

The rearrangement uses TRBV20-1 and TRBJ2-3; no definite D call. The CDR3 sequence is 10 residues long. V lost 7 bases and J lost 2, with 4 bases in between. Germline V gene sequence: CDR1 DFQATT, CDR2 SNEGSKA (reference sequence). CDR3 sequence: CSVYTDTQYF. The CDR3 DNA is TGCAGTGTCTACACAGATACGCAGTATTTT.

The V gene is TRBV2, the J gene TRBJ2-1; D uncertain. Trimming removed 5 bases at V and 2 bases at J, with 7 bases between. Germline values: CDR1 SNHLY, CDR2 FYNNEI. The CDR3 extends over 13 amino acids. The chain's CDR3 is CASSPLTYNEQFF. The CDR3 region has the DNA TGTGCCAGCAGTCCGCTAACCTACAATGAGCAGTTCTTC. Based on the CDR3 plus reference TRBV2 and TRBJ2-1, the full variable domain is EPEVTQTPSHQVTQMGQEVILRCVPISNHLYFYWYRQILGQKVEFLVSFYNNEISEKSEIFDDQFSVERPDGSNFTLKIRSTKLEDSAMYFCASSPLTYNEQFFGPGTRLTVL.

This chain joins TRBV29-1 and TRBJ2-5, with a weak D call TRBD2 (5 bases). Between the trimmed V and J ends, which lost 4 bases and 3 bases, there was a span of 9 bases. CDR1 is SQVTM and CDR2 is ANQGSEA in the germline V gene. The CDR3 runs to 12 residues. The CDR3 bases are TGCAGCGTTGGCCTTAGCGAAGAGACCCAGTACTTC. Protein sequence: CSVGLSEETQYF.

This chain joins TRBV29-1 and TRBJ2-5, with D possibly being TRBD1 (5 bases). Germline lookup yields CDR1 SQVTM and CDR2 ANQGSEA. The CDR3 extends over 14 amino acids. V was clipped by 1 base and J by 4 bases, with 13 bases between them. The CDR3: CSVEGQGSGETQYF. The CDR3 bases are TGCAGCGTTGAAGGTCAGGGTTCGGGAGAGACCCAGTACTTC.